Detailed here is one T cell receptor beta chain. The data were obtained in a study of blood T cell repertoires in COVID-19. Study background: Samples of COVID-19 (acute and convalescent) were obtained from the United States, Italy and Spain. In each case, the material was cDNA or gDNA derived from T cells, B-cell-depleted T cells, or PBMCs.

Per the study methods: Amplification from reference gene primers served as the basis for estimated nucleated cell counts. The data were produced by immunoSEQ multiplex PCR, yet TCRdb's version contains in-frame clones alone and is incomplete. Clonal size and the V and J genes are those of that table, whereas D and trimming came from the DNA. This table has roughly 200,000 clones, nearly 90% appearing once. Germline-derived CDR1 and CDR2 are SEHNR and FQNEAQ (reference sequence). CDR3 length: 15 residues. Trimming took 5 bases from V and 5 from J; bases not matched to a gene: 10. Source material: peripheral blood. The chain carries TRBV7-9 and TRBJ2-5; 8 bases align to TRBD2. This clonotype originated in a man in his fifties with acute or convalescent COVID-19. The CDR3 is CASSSVLAGWETQYF. The CDR3 coding sequence is TGTGCCAGCAGCAGCGTGTTAGCGGGATGGGAGACCCAGTACTTC. Full variable domain (remainder filled in from reference TRBV7-9 and TRBJ2-5): DTGVSQNPRHKITKRGQNVTFRCDPISEHNRLYWYRQTLGQGPEFLTYFQNEAQLEKSRLLSDRFSAERPKGSFSTLEIQRTEQGDSAMYLCASSSVLAGWETQYFGPGTRLLVL.